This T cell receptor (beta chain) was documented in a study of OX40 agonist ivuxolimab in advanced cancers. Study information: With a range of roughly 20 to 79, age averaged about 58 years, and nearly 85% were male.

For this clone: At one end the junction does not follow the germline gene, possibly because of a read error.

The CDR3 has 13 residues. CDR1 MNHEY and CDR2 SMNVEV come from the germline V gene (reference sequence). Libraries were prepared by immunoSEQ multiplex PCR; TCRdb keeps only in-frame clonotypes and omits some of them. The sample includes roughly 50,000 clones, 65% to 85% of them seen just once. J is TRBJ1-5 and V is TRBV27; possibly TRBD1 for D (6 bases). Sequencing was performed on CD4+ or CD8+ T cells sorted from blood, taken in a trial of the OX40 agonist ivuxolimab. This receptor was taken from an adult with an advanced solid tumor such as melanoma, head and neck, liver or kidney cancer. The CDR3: CASSRQDNRPQHF. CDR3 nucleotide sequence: TGTGCCAGCAGTCGACAGGACAATCGGCCCCAGCATTTT.